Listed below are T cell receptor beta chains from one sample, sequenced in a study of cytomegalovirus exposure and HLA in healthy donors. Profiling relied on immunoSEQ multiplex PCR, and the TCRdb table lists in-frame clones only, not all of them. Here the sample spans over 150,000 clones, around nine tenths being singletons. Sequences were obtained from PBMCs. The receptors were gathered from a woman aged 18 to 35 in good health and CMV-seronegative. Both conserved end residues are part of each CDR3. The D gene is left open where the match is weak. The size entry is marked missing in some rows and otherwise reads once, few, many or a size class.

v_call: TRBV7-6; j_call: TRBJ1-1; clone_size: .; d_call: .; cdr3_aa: CASSLGLPRNTEAFF; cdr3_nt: TGTGCCAGCAGCTTAGGACTACCGCGGAACACTGAAGCTTTCTTT
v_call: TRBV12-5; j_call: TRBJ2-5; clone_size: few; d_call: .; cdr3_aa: CASGLVQVQQETQYF; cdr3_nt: TGTGCTAGTGGTTTGGTACAAGTCCAGCAAGAGACCCAGTACTTC
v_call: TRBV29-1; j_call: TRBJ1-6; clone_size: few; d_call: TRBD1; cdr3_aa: CRRTDRGYSPLHF; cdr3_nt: TGCAGACGTACGGACAGGGGGTATTCACCCCTCCACTTT
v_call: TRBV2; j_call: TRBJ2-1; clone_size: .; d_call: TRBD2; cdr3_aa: CASALRARSGRESYNEQFF; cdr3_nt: TGTGCCAGCGCGCTAAGGGCACGGAGCGGGAGGGAGTCCTACAATGAGCAGTTCTTC
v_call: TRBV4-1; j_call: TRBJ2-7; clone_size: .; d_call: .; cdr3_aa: CASSPHTDQGSYEQYF; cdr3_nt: TGCGCCAGCAGCCCCCATACCGATCAGGGGTCCTACGAGCAGTACTTC
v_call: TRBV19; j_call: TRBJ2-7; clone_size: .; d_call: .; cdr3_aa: CASSLQGGGGSLTYEQYF; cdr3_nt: TGTGCCAGTAGTCTCCAAGGGGGAGGCGGGAGTTTGACCTACGAGCAGTACTTC
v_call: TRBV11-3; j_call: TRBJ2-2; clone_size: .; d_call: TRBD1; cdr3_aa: CASTPGQGSTGELFF; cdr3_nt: TGTGCCAGTACACCGGGACAGGGGTCCACCGGGGAGCTGTTTTTT
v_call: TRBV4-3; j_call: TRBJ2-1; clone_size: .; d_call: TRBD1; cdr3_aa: CASSPGQGPYNEQFF; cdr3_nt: TGCGCCAGCAGCCCCGGACAGGGGCCGTACAATGAGCAGTTCTTC
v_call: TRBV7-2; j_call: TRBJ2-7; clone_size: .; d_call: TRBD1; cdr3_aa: CASSSPDRGSYEQYF; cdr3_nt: TGTGCCAGCAGCTCCCCGGACAGGGGCTCCTACGAGCAGTACTTC
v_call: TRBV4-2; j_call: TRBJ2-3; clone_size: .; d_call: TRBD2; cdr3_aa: CASSQVGLAGGLSSTDTQYF; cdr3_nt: TGTGCCAGCAGCCAGGTGGGACTAGCGGGGGGACTTTCTAGCACAGATACGCAGTATTTT
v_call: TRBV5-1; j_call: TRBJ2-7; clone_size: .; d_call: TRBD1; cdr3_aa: CASSDNSGTGEHEQYF; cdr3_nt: TGCGCCAGCAGCGATAACTCCGGGACAGGTGAACACGAGCAGTACTTC
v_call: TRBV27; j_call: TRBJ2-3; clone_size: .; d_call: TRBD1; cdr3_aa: CASTITGGRADTQYF; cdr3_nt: TGTGCCAGCACCATTACAGGGGGCAGGGCAGATACGCAGTATTTT
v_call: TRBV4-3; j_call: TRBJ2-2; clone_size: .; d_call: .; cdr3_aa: CASSHNREITGELFF; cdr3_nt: TGCGCCAGCAGCCATAACAGGGAGATCACCGGGGAGCTGTTTTTT
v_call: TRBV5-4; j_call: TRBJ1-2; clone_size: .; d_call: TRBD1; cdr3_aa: CASSWDRGHGYTF; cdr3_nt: TGTGCCAGCAGCTGGGACAGGGGACATGGCTACACCTTC
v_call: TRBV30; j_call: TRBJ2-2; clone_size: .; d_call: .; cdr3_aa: CAWSVDQVYTGELFF; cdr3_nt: TGTGCCTGGAGTGTAGACCAGGTTTACACCGGGGAGCTGTTTTTT
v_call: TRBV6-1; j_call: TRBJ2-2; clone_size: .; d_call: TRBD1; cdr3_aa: CASGRDRAIGELFF; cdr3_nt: TGTGCCAGTGGCCGGGACAGGGCAATCGGGGAGCTGTTTTTT
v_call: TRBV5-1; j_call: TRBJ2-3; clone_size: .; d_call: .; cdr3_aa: CASSDAGPTDTQYF; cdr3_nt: TGCGCCAGCAGCGACGCGGGCCCCACAGATACGCAGTATTTT
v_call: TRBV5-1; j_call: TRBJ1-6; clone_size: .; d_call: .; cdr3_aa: CATSEGGNSPLHF; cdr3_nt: TGCGCCACCTCCGAGGGGGGGAATTCACCCCTCCACTTT
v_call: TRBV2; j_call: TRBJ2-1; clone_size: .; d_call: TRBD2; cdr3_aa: CASPRLAGGEQFF; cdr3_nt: TGTGCCAGCCCCCGACTAGCGGGCGGTGAGCAGTTCTTC
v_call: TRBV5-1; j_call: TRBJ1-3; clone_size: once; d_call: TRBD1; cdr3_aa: CASSLETGGTGNTIYF; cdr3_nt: TGCGCCAGCAGCTTGGAGACAGGGGGAACTGGAAACACCATATATTTT
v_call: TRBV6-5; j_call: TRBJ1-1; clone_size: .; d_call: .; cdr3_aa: CASSTKTGNTEAFF; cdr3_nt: TGTGCCAGCAGCACCAAAACCGGGAACACTGAAGCTTTCTTT
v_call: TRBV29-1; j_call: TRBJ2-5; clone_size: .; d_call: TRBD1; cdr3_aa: CSVESVGQGRETQYF; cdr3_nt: TGCAGCGTTGAGAGTGTGGGACAGGGTAGGGAGACCCAGTACTTC
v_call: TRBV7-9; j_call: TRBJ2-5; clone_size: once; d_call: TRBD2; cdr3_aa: CASSPSGAETQYF; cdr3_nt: TGTGCCAGCAGCCCTAGCGGCGCGGAGACCCAGTACTTC
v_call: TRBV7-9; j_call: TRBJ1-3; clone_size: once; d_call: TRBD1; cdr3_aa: CASSRTGVGNTIYF; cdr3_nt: TGTGCCAGCAGCCGGACAGGTGTTGGAAACACCATATATTTT
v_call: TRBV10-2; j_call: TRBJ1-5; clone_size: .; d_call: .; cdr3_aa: CASSDGGVIQPQHF; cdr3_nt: TGCGCCAGCAGTGACGGGGGAGTTATTCAGCCCCAGCATTTT
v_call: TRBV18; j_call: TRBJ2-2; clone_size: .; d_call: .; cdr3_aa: CASSPYTGELFF; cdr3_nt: TGTGCCAGCTCACCCTATACCGGGGAGCTGTTTTTT
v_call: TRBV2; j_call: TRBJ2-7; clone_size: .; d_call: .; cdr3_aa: CASSGTESYEQYF; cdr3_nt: TGTGCCAGCAGTGGGACAGAATCCTACGAGCAGTACTTC
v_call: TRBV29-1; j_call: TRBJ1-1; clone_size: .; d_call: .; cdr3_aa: CSVGGRGNTEAFF; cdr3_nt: TGCAGCGTTGGGGGCAGGGGGAACACTGAAGCTTTCTTT
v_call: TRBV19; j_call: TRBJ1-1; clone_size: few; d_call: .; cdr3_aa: CASSFKSLSMNTEAFF; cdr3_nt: TGTGCCAGTAGTTTCAAAAGCCTTTCTATGAACACTGAAGCTTTCTTT
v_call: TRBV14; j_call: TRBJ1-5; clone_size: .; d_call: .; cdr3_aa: CASSQVSGNQPQHF; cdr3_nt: TGTGCCAGCAGCCAAGTTTCAGGAAATCAGCCCCAGCATTTT
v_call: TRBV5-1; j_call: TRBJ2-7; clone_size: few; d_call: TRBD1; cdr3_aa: CASRSTGTHYEQYF; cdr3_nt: TGCGCCAGCAGGTCGACAGGGACCCACTACGAGCAGTACTTC
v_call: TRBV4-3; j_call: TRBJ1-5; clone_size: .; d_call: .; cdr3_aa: CASSPRDTNQPQHF; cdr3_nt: TGCGCCAGCAGCCCCCGGGACACAAATCAGCCCCAGCATTTT
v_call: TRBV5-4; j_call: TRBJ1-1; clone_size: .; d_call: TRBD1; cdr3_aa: CASSLKDRGHTEAFF; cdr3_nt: TGTGCCAGCAGCTTGAAAGACAGGGGGCACACTGAAGCTTTCTTT
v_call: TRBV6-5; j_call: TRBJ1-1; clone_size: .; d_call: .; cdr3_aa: CASSYSRGGLAEAFF; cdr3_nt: TGTGCCAGCAGTTACTCGAGAGGGGGTCTAGCTGAAGCTTTCTTT
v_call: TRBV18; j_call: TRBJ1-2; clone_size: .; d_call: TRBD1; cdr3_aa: CASSPPDRNYGYTF; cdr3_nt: TGTGCCAGCTCACCACCGGACAGGAACTATGGCTACACCTTC
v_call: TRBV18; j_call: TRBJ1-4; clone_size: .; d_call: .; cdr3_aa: CASSPGSRTNEKLFF; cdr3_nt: TGTGCCAGCTCACCAGGGAGTCGGACTAATGAAAAACTGTTTTTT
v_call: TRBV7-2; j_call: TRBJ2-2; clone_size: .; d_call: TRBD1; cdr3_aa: CASSSGQRAVPELFF; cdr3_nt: TGTGCCAGCAGCTCGGGACAGCGTGCCGTTCCGGAGCTGTTTTTT
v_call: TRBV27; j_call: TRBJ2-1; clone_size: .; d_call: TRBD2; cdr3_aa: CASSLWSGDRINEQFF; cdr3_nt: TGTGCCAGCAGTTTATGGAGCGGGGATAGGATCAATGAGCAGTTCTTC
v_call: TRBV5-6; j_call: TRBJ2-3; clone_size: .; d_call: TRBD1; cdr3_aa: CASSLEIRTGQGADTQYF; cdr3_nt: TGTGCCAGCAGCTTGGAGATAAGGACGGGACAGGGTGCAGATACGCAGTATTTT
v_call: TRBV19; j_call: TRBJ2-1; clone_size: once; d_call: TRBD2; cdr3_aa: CASSRGLAGRNEQFF; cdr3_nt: TGTGCCAGTAGTAGGGGACTAGCGGGGCGCAATGAGCAGTTCTTC
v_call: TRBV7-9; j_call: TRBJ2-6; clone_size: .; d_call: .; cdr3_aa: CASSSPGRTGANVLTF; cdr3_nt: TGTGCCAGCAGCTCTCCGGGGAGGACTGGGGCCAACGTCCTGACTTTC
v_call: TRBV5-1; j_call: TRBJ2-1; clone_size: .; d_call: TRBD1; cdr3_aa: CASREQGVNEQFF; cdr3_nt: TGCGCCAGCAGGGAGCAGGGGGTCAATGAGCAGTTCTTC
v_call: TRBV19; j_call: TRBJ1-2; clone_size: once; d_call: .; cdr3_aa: CASTFRTYGYTF; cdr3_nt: TGTGCCAGTACTTTTCGGACTTATGGCTACACCTTC
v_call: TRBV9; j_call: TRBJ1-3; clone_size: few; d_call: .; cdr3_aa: CASSLYDTLEGTIYF; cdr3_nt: TGTGCCAGCAGCCTCTACGACACGCTCGAGGGCACCATATATTTT
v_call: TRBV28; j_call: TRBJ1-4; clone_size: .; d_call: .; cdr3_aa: CASKAASTNEKLFF; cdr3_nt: TGTGCCAGCAAGGCGGCCTCAACTAATGAAAAACTGTTTTTT
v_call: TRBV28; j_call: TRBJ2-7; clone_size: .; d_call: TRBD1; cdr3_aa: CASSLVGTGGYEQYF; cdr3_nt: TGTGCCAGCAGTTTGGTCGGGACAGGGGGCTACGAGCAGTACTTC
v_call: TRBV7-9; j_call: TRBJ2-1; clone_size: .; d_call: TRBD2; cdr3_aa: CACWGRAGSSYNEQFF; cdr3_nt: TGTGCCTGCTGGGGGAGGGCTGGGAGCTCCTACAATGAGCAGTTCTTC
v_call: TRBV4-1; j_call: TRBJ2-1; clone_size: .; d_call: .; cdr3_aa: CASSQKQAFSYNEQFF; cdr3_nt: TGCGCCAGCAGCCAAAAACAGGCTTTCTCCTACAATGAGCAGTTCTTC
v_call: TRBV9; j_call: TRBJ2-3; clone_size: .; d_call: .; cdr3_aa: CASSSAGDPRNTQYF; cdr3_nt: TGTGCCAGCAGCTCAGCAGGGGACCCCCGGAATACGCAGTATTTT
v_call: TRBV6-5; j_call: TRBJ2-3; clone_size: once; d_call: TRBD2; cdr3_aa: CASSPVAGGPDTQYF; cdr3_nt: TGTGCCAGCAGTCCCGTAGCGGGAGGGCCAGATACGCAGTATTTT
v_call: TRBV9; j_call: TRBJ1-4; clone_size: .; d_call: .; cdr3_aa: CASSVATGFNEKLFF; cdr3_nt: TGTGCCAGCAGCGTAGCGACAGGATTTAATGAAAAACTGTTTTTT
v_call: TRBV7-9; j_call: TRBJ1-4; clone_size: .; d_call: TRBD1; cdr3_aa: CASSFPIPGGTNEKLFF; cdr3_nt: TGTGCCAGCAGCTTTCCGATTCCAGGGGGAACTAATGAAAAACTGTTTTTT
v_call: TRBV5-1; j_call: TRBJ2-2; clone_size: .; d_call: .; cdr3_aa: CASEGRAGTTGELFF; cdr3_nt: TGCGCCAGCGAAGGGCGGGCGGGGACCACCGGGGAGCTGTTTTTT
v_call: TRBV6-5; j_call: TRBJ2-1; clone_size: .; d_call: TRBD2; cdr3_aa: CASSPSGRAGGEQFF; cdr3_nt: TGTGCCAGCAGTCCTAGCGGGAGGGCCGGAGGTGAGCAGTTCTTC
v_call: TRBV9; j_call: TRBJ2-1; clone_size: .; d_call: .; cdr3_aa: CASSVDNQRRGEQFF; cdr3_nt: TGTGCCAGCAGCGTAGACAACCAGCGAAGGGGTGAGCAGTTCTTC
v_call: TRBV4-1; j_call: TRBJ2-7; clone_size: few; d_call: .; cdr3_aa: CASSQDRIRGEQYF; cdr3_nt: TGCGCCAGCAGCCAAGATCGGATTCGAGGGGAGCAGTACTTC
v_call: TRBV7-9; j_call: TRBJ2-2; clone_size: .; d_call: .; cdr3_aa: CASSPRTERLGELFF; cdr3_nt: TGTGCCAGCAGCCCACGGACCGAGCGGCTCGGGGAGCTGTTTTTT